This T cell receptor (beta chain) was recovered during a study of metastatic and nonmetastatic thyroid tumors. Deletions cut 5 bases from V and 8 bases from J, with 14 bases between. Germline CDR1 is SGHRS and CDR2 is YFSETQ. The CDR3 is 13 amino acids. No patient received treatment before thyroid surgery. Study processing details: For papillary thyroid cancer, a distant-metastasis classifier was constructed from CDR3 differences observed across clinicopathological groups. From the PCR reads, TCRdb re-called clones with MiXCR. TCRdb, not the original authors, processed these V and J calls. The data hold over 11,000 clones, with about 25% observed a single time.

Material for sequencing was blood. V and J are TRBV5-1 and TRBJ2-1; tentatively, D is TRBD2 (6 bases). The sequence derives from a female donor with papillary thyroid cancer or a benign thyroid nodule (not recorded which). Some clones in this sample may be carry-over from other donors' samples. The CDR3 DNA reads as TGCGCCAGCAGACTAGCTGAGTACGATGAGCAGTTCTTC. Translating it yields CASRLAEYDEQFF.